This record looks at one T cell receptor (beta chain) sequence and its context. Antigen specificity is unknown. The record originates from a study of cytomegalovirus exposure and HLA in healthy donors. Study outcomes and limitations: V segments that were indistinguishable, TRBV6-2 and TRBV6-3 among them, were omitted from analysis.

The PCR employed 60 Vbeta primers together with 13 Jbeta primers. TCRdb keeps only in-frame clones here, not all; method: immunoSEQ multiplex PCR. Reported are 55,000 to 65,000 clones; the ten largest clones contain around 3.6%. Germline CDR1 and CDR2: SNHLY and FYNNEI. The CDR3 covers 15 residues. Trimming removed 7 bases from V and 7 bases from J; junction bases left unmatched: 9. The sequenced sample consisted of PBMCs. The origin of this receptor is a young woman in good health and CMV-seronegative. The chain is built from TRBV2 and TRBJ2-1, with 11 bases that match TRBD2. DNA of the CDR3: TGTGCCAGCACCCACGAACTAGCGGGAGAAAATGAGCAGTTCTTC. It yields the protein CASTHELAGENEQFF.